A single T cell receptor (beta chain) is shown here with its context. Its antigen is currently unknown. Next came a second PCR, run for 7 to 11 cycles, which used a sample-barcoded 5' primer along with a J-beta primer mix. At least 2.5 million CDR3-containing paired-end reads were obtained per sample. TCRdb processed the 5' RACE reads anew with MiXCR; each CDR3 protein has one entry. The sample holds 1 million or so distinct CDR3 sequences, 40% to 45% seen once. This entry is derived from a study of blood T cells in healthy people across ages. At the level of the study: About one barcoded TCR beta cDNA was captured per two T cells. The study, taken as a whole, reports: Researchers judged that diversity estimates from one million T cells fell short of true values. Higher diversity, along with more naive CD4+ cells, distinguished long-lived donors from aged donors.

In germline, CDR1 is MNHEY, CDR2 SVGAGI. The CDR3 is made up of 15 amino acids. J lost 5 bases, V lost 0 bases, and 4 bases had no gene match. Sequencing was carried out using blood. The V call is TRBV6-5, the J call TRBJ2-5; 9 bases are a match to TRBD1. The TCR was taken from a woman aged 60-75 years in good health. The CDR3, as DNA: TGTGCCAGCAGTTACTCGACAGGGGGTTTCGAGACCCAGTACTTC. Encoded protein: CASSYSTGGFETQYF.